This TCR beta chain is drawn from a study of shared clonotypes between healthy human individuals (dated by TCRdb to 2018 to 2021). With regard to the full study: The cohort included a few men and a couple of women between 18 and 49 years of age. To estimate repertoire size and how much clonotypes are shared between individuals, the study performed deep sequencing of blood TCR repertoires from a few healthy adults. Per donor, three plates each were used for CD4 naive and CD4 memory, two for CD8 naive, and one for CD8 memory. Leukapheresis yielded between about 0.85 and 10 billion PBMCs per donor. Different laboratories and diverse techniques were used to prepare libraries and sequence TCR repertoires, to increase sequencing depth and limit assay-specific biases.

Healthy HIV-negative adults with no recently reported acute infections or vaccinations were included as donors. Every donor was a Caucasian adult residing in Nashville, Tennessee, USA. The CD8 memory samples were a combination of magnetically selected CD45RO+ cells and CCR7-negative CD45RA+ effector memory (TemRA) cells. After blood collection by leukapheresis, PBMCs were isolated using Ficoll-Histopaque density gradient centrifugation and then cryopreserved in the vapor phase of liquid nitrogen. Purity and quantity of every magnetically sorted T cell population were checked by analytical flow cytometry. From each sorted fraction, genomic DNA was isolated and quantified by UV absorbance on a Nanodrop 2000c. Compared with germline, V lacks 1 base and J lacks 6 bases; bases without a gene match: 6. Its CDR3 holds 15 amino acids, cysteine through phenylalanine. CDR3 DNA is the only sequence kept; it has 45 bases, read in frame from the first base. Based on the germline V gene, the CDR1 and CDR2 sequences are SGHDN and FVKESK.

What the research found in general, with its limitations: Across a few donors, roughly 5.1% of naive CD4, 3% to 4% of naive CD8, 2% to 2.5% of memory CD4, and under 0.45% of memory CD8 clonotypes were shared. The genetic and exposure-history diversity represented was limited by the small number of donors. Pairwise subsampling led to the expectation that sequencing depth would affect the degree of clonotype sharing among donors. Larger estimated clonotype richness was generally found for naive subsets than for memory subsets. Higher generation probabilities were observed for clonotypes shared by all four sorted-subset donors than for non-shared clonotypes. Sampling was limited to blood, and TCR repertoires in tissue likely differ from TCR repertoires in blood. Rarefaction of sorted-subset datasets indicated incomplete sequencing despite the large sequencing depth.

Concerning this clone: Its antigen is not yet known. Base qualities were left out, and no much larger clone turns up one base away.

TCR CDR3 regions were amplified from genomic DNA by multiplex PCR using the deep immunoSEQ assay. Genomic DNA extracted from each cell subset was distributed evenly over all wells of several immunoSEQ 96-well plates, and each plate served as one replicate. For sorted subsets, each replicate PCR was loaded with about 0.2 ug genomic DNA, equivalent to approximately 33,000 T cell genomes. The purified libraries were quantified using a Qubit 3.0 fluorometer, sized with a Bioanalyzer 2100, and then quantified again using the KAPA Library Quantification kit. A separate single-read 150-cycle Illumina NextSeq 550 flow cell was used to sequence each immunoSEQ 96-well plate. In the paper's pipeline: Because the immunoSEQ output included only junctional sequences and no quality scores, the filtering could not be the same as the filtering used for full-length reads. To assign V/J genes and CDR3, sequences were annotated using PyIR, a Python wrapper for IgBLAST v1.9, with IMGT germline references. Any read was removed if the V/J assignment was weak (E-value above 1e-6), the CDR3 was missing, or the read contained stop codons, out-of-frame junctions, or ambiguous translated residues. A V3J clonotype was defined by an identical inferred V gene, J gene, and CDR3 amino acid sequence. The percentage overlap between two repertoires was calculated by dividing the number of shared unique clonotypes by the size of the smaller repertoire. Three approaches were used to assess repertoire richness: RTK rarefaction, the Chao1 estimator, and Recon v2.1 estimates of unobserved clonotypes. For all TCRbeta clonotypes obtained by the gDNA method from a handful of donors, generation probabilities were computed with OLGA. The immuneACCESS repertoire file appears here via TCRdb, limited to in-frame rearrangements. These files lack a portion of the clones; in checked studies, under half of the deficit traces to unresolved V genes, and the cause of the others is not known. That table gives V, J and clone size, and the DNA gave D and trimming. The sample profile shows roughly 700,000 clones; 90% of them were found once. Around a third of the sample goes to the ten largest clones.

The material sequenced was memory CD8+ T cells from PBMCs. Read against the paper, the sample's cell subset or site label means: CD45RO+ cells pooled with CCR7-negative TemRA cells. The origin of this receptor is a man in his late teens or twenties in good health. Some clones in this sample may be carry-over from other donors' samples. The V and J genes are TRBV14 and TRBJ2-1; TRBD2 lines up with 7 middle nucleotides. The CDR3 region: CASSQGLADFNEQFF. The sequenced DNA: TGTGCCAGCAGCCAAGGGCTAGCGGACTTCAATGAGCAGTTCTTC.